This T cell receptor beta chain originates from a study of blood T cell repertoires in COVID-19. For the study at large: Material from acute and convalescent COVID-19 was sourced from the United States, Italy and Spain. T cells, B-cell-depleted T cells, or PBMCs provided the cDNA or gDNA that served as material.

Original processing notes: Reference gene primers were amplified, and this amplification served to estimate nucleated cell counts. Measured with immunoSEQ multiplex PCR; TCRdb has only the in-frame clones, and not every one. The V and J calls and the clone size are those of that table, but D and trimming were determined from the DNA. The sample shows over 100,000 clones, about nine tenths of them seen only once. V was cut by 2 bases and J by 1 base, with 6 bases left in between. This CDR3 has 15 amino acids. Germline V gene data show CDR1 as LGHNA and CDR2 as YNFKEQ. The genes are TRBV4-2 and TRBJ2-6; D remains unclear. The receptor comes from a man in his fifties or sixties with active COVID-19. Sequencing was done on a sample of peripheral blood. This chain's CDR3 is CASSQPGSGANVLTF. In nucleotides, the CDR3 is TGTGCCAGCAGCCAACCCGGGTCTGGGGCCAACGTCCTGACTTTC.